These 9 T cell receptor beta chains were all obtained from the same sample, sequenced in a study of blood T cells in healthy people across ages. Sample-barcoded 5' priming and a J-beta primer mix drove a second PCR of 7 to 11 cycles. TCRdb fed the 5' RACE reads into MiXCR, producing one record per CDR3 protein. The sample holds 660,000 or so distinct CDR3 sequences, under 65% seen once. The sequenced sample was blood. These TCRs come from a man aged 60-69 years in good health.

This chain uses TRBV29-1 with TRBJ1-5; TRBD1 might be the D (5 bases). CDR3 length: 13 residues. Germline CDR1 reads SQVTM; CDR2 reads ANQGSEA. Trimming stripped 6 bases from V and 3 bases from J, with 12 bases between. The CDR3 loop is CSVEPGLNQPQHF. CDR3 coding DNA: TGCAGCGTCGAACCGGGGCTCAATCAGCCCCAGCATTTT. The whole variable domain, filled in from reference TRBV29-1 and TRBJ1-5, reads SAVISQKPSRDICQRGTSLTIQCQVDSQVTMMFWYRQQPGQSLTLIATANQGSEATYESGFVIDKFPISRPNLTFSTLTVSNMSPEDSSIYLCSVEPGLNQPQHFGDGTRLSIL.

Here the CDR3 DNA reads TGTGCCAGCAGAACCAGACAGGGCGGTAACTATGGCTACACCTTC. As protein: CASRTRQGGNYGYTF. This chain uses TRBV6-1 with TRBJ1-2; 7 nucleotides match TRBD1. The CDR3 totals 15 residues. CDR1 and CDR2 (germline): MNHNS, SASEGT. The trim removed 6 bases at V and 1 base at J, leaving 8 bases unmatched.

This clonotype occurred a few times. The chain recombines TRBV4-1 with TRBJ2-1, with 10 bases fitting TRBD2. This CDR3 is built from 19 residues. Germline-derived CDR1 and CDR2 are MGHRA and YSYEKL. Trimming cost V 4 bases and J 0 bases; bases outside gene matches: 12. CDR3 sequence reads: CASSPLASGGESSYNEQFF. CDR3 in DNA: TGCGCCAGCAGCCCGCTGGCCAGCGGGGGGGAGAGCTCCTACAATGAGCAGTTCTTC.

This chain links TRBV15 with TRBJ1-5, with D perhaps TRBD1 (5 bases). The CDR3 runs to 14 residues. The germline CDR1 and CDR2 sequences are LNHNV and YYDKDF (reference sequence). The V end lost 4 bases, the J end lost 3 bases, and 10 bases lay between the germline ends. This chain's CDR3 is CATSTPGNNQPQHF. The DNA for the CDR3 is TGTGCCACCAGCACCCCAGGGAACAATCAGCCCCAGCATTTT.

This chain links TRBV29-1 with TRBJ1-2; TRBD1 aligns across 9 bases. V lost 3 bases to trimming and J lost 8 bases; unmatched junction nucleotides: 7. The V gene's germline CDR1 is SQVTM and CDR2 ANQGSEA. The CDR3 runs to 13 residues. The CDR3 DNA reads as TGCAGCGTTGATTCGCGGACAGGGGAGGGCTACACCTTC. Amino acids: CSVDSRTGEGYTF.

This rearrangement joins TRBV6-5 to TRBJ2-7, with a weak D call TRBD1 (6 bases). CDR1 and CDR2 from the germline V gene are MNHEY and SVGAGI. V lost 5 bases, J lost 2 bases, and 13 bases lay in between. The CDR3 loop spans 14 amino acids. CDR3 protein: CASSITGYTYEQYF. CDR3 DNA sequence: TGTGCCAGCAGTATTACAGGGTATACCTACGAGCAGTACTTC.

The rearrangement joins TRBV12-3 or TRBV12-4 to TRBJ2-5, with a possible D match to TRBD2 (6 bases). Trimming pared 7 bases from V and 4 bases from J, leaving 13 bases between. This CDR3 spans 13 amino acids. The CDR3 here is CASTRVGGETQYF. CDR3 bases: TGTGCCAGCACAAGGGTGGGGGGAGAGACCCAGTACTTC.

This clonotype showed up just a few times. The chain uses TRBV3-1 and TRBJ2-4; D gene unclear. Trimming shortened V by 2 bases and J by 7 bases, and 3 bases separated the two germline ends. Germline V gene lookup returns CDR1 LGHDT and CDR2 YNNKEL (reference sequence). The CDR3 runs to 11 residues. In DNA form, the CDR3 reads TGTGCCAGCAGCCAACGGAACATTCAGTACTTC. It translates to CASSQRNIQYF.

This chain links TRBV7-2 with TRBJ2-4, with 7 positions matching TRBD1. V dropped 5 bases and J dropped 7; count of bases not matched to a gene: 8. The CDR3 runs to 14 residues. In germline, CDR1 is SGHTA, CDR2 FQGNSA. This CDR3 reads CASSPRTGVNIQYF. CDR3 DNA sequence: TGTGCCAGCAGCCCCCGGACAGGAGTGAACATTCAGTACTTC.